The source of this T cell receptor (beta chain) is a study of T cell responses to AZD1222 COVID-19 vaccine. Study outcomes and limitations: Donors were chiefly white British, with a greater number of females, and clonal diversity was perhaps underestimated. Spike-specific TCR breadth and depth rose after two AZD1222 doses. Across spike, vaccine-associated CD4 TCRs were found, dominant at 160-218 and 743-854.

Trimming removed 3 bases from V and 1 base from J, with 6 bases in between. The CDR3 consists of 13 residues. On this clone: The antigen is unknown.

The table came from immunoSEQ multiplex PCR; TCRdb's copy has only in-frame clones and leaves some out. The repertoire includes tens of thousands of clones, roughly nine tenths of them detected once, and around 9.3% sits in the top ten. This receptor was obtained from an adult who received the AZD1222 COVID-19 vaccine. This rearrangement joins TRBV12-3 or TRBV12-4 to TRBJ1-1; no reliable D call. The material was peripheral blood, obtained 28 days after the second AZD1222 dose. The CDR3 DNA reads TGTGCCAGCAGTTTCTCACGGAACACTGAAGCTTTCTTT. This codes for CASSFSRNTEAFF.